This TCR beta chain was sequenced during a study of T cell changes during pregnancy in multiple sclerosis (dated by TCRdb to between 2018 and 2020). The study in broad terms: Changes in the T cell repertoire over the course of pregnancy were examined in this study in women with multiple sclerosis.

As to this clone: The target of this receptor is not known. The sample holds no much larger clone one base away, and base qualities are not on file.

Spanning cysteine to phenylalanine, the CDR3 consists of 13 amino acids. Left in the record is the CDR3 DNA by itself, 39 bases read in frame from the first base. According to the germline V gene (reference sequence), CDR1 reads LNHDA and CDR2 reads SQIVND. V is pared back by 1 base and J by 3 bases, with 7 bases lying between the germline termini. Libraries were built with the immunoSEQ multiplex PCR assay. Not all clones reach the TCRdb copy of this immuneACCESS table, which keeps in-frame sequences only. Checked studies attribute under half of the gap to unresolved V genes and leave the rest unexplained. Here the sample has approximately 33,000 clones; about 92% occur a single time. Together, the top ten hold roughly 0.44% of the sample.

Sequenced material: CD4+ T cells from peripheral blood mononuclear cells, taken after pregnancy. The sequence links TRBV19 to TRBJ2-7; TRBD1 could be the D gene, as 5 bases match. The TCR comes from a female donor with multiple sclerosis, enrolled in a pregnancy study. The nucleotide sequence is given as TGTGCCAGTAGTATAGGTGACAGCTACGAGCAGTACTTC. It translates to CASSIGDSYEQYF. With the rest looked up from the reference TRBV19 and TRBJ2-7 genes rather than sequenced, the full variable domain is DGGITQSPKYLFRKEGQNVTLSCEQNLNHDAMYWYRQDPGQGLRLIYYSQIVNDFQKGDIAEGYSVSREKKESFPLTVTSAQKNPTAFYLCASSIGDSYEQYFGPGTRLTVT.